The 10 T cell receptor beta chains listed next were all sequenced from one sample in a study of cytomegalovirus exposure and HLA in healthy donors. 60 Vbeta and 13 Jbeta primers were used in PCR. The table came from immunoSEQ multiplex PCR; TCRdb's copy has only in-frame clones and leaves some out. The sample holds roughly 190,000 clones; 60% to 80% are singletons and the top ten take about 3.1%. Sequencing was performed on PBMCs. These receptors were obtained from a female donor in good health and CMV-seronegative.

The rearrangement joins TRBV11-2 to TRBJ2-3; possible D gene TRBD2, 5 bases. The V gene's germline CDR1 is SGHAT and CDR2 FQNNGV. This CDR3 has 17 amino acids. The germline V and J ends were trimmed by 5 bases and 5 bases, with 23 bases remaining between them. Here the CDR3 DNA reads TGTGCCAGCAGCCGGACTGTTAAGGGCCGATATCAAGATACGCAGTATTTT. Translated: CASSRTVKGRYQDTQYF.

V and J are TRBV9 and TRBJ2-2, with 7 bases matching TRBD2. This CDR3 contains 13 residues. The V gene's germline CDR1 is SGDLS and CDR2 YYNGEE. Unmatched junction bases numbered 0, after V lost 6 bases and J lost 1 base. The CDR3 DNA is TGTGCCAGCACGGGGGGGAACACCGGGGAGCTGTTTTTT. This encodes CASTGGNTGELFF.

The rearrangement joins TRBV20-1 to TRBJ2-1; TRBD2 is a possible D gene (6 bases). The length of the CDR3 is 11 residues. The V gene lost 7 bases and the J gene lost 4 bases, with 8 bases spanning the gap. Germline V lookup: CDR1 DFQATT, CDR2 SNEGSKA (reference sequence). The CDR3 coding sequence is TGCAGTGGTGGGAGGTACAATGAGCAGTTCTTC. This gives the protein CSGGRYNEQFF.

The rearrangement uses TRBV7-2 and TRBJ2-2; 10 bases align to TRBD1. The J segment lost 8 bases and the V segment lost 4 bases, leaving 7 bases of the junction unmatched. Germline CDR1 SGHTA, CDR2 FQGNSA. This CDR3 is 15 amino acids long. In DNA form, the CDR3 reads TGTGCCAGCAGCTCATGGACAGGGGGTGCAGGGGAGCTGTTTTTT. Protein sequence: CASSSWTGGAGELFF. Full variable domain (missing parts from reference TRBV7-2 and TRBJ2-2): GAGVSQSPSNKVTEKGKDVELRCDPISGHTALYWYRQSLGQGLEFLIYFQGNSAPDKSGLPSDRFSAERTGGSVSTLTIQRTQQEDSAVYLCASSSWTGGAGELFFGEGSRLTVL.

This sequence joins TRBV28 and TRBJ1-1; unclear D gene. Germline loops: CDR1 MDHEN, CDR2 SYDVKM. V lost 2 bases and J 3 bases, leaving 7 bases between the germline ends. The CDR3 extends over 13 amino acids. CDR3 coding DNA: TGTGCCAGCAGTTTAGGGCAGTACACTGAAGCTTTCTTT. Translated: CASSLGQYTEAFF.

V gene TRBV18 combines with J gene TRBJ1-4, with 8 bases that match TRBD1. This CDR3 spans 15 amino acids. Per germline, CDR1 KGHSH and CDR2 LQKENI. Trimming cost V 5 bases and J 8 bases; bases outside gene matches: 10. CDR3 amino acids: CASSGRTGTGEKLFF. The CDR3, as DNA: TGTGCCAGCTCAGGGCGCACCGGGACAGGAGAAAAACTGTTTTTT.

The genes are TRBV5-1 and TRBJ2-6, with TRBD1 as a possible D gene (5 bases). CDR3 length: 15 amino acids. V lost 2 bases and J 1 base, leaving 7 bases between the germline ends. Germline V gene lookup returns CDR1 SGHRS and CDR2 YFSETQ. CDR3 sequence reads: CASSLQESGANVLTF. The CDR3 nucleotides are TGCGCCAGCAGCTTACAGGAGTCTGGGGCCAACGTCCTGACTTTC. Looking up the rest from reference TRBV5-1 and TRBJ2-6 gives the full variable domain: KAGVTQTPRYLIKTRGQQVTLSCSPISGHRSVSWYQQTPGQGLQFLFEYFSETQRNKGNFPGRFSGRQFSNSRSEMNVSTLELGDSALYLCASSLQESGANVLTFGAGSRLTVL.

This clone was counted between two and nine times. The chain carries TRBV10-2 and TRBJ2-7; 10 positions match TRBD2. The CDR3 sequence is 15 residues long. CDR1 WSHSY and CDR2 SAAADI come from the germline V gene. Unmatched junction bases numbered 8, after V lost 7 bases and J lost 2 bases. The CDR3 is CASTRSGGDPYEQYF. CDR3 coding DNA: TGCGCCAGCACACGAAGCGGGGGGGACCCCTACGAGCAGTACTTC.

The rearrangement uses TRBV27 and TRBJ1-6; 9 nucleotides align to TRBD1. The CDR3 is 15 residues long. V lost 8 bases to trimming and J lost 10 bases; unmatched junction nucleotides: 12. The germline V gene encodes CDR1 MNHEY and CDR2 SMNVEV (reference sequence). The CDR3, as DNA: TGTGCCAGCCTACAAAAGACAGGGGGTTTGTCACCCCTCCACTTT. Encoded protein: CASLQKTGGLSPLHF.

The chain links TRBV7-9 to TRBJ2-1, with unresolved D. Germline CDR1 is SEHNR and CDR2 is FQNEAQ (reference sequence). The CDR3 runs 11 residues. Trimming took 5 bases from V and 6 from J, leaving 5 bases between them. In DNA, the CDR3 is TGTGCCAGCAGCCAATCCAATGAGCAGTTCTTC. Amino acid sequence: CASSQSNEQFF.